Presented here are 22 T cell receptor beta chains from one specimen sequenced in a study of OX40 agonist ivuxolimab in advanced cancers. TCRdb's table, derived via immunoSEQ multiplex PCR, lists solely in-frame clones and lacks some. Here the sample spans 65,000 or so clones, around 93% being singletons. The sequencing used CD4+ or CD8+ T cells sorted from blood, collected in a trial of the OX40 agonist ivuxolimab. The receptor source for this set is an adult with an advanced solid tumor such as melanoma, head and neck, liver or kidney cancer.

This chain joins TRBV13 and TRBJ2-1, with TRBD2 matching over 12 bases. The CDR3 contains 16 residues. CDR1 PRHDT and CDR2 FYEKMQ come from the germline V gene (reference sequence). The ends lost 5 bases at V and 5 bases at J; junction bases unmatched: 7. CDR3 sequence reads: CASSPRTSGADNEQFF. The CDR3 DNA sequence: TGTGCCAGCAGCCCTCGGACTAGCGGGGCGGACAATGAGCAGTTCTTC.

The chain carries TRBV9 and TRBJ2-2; 7 bases line up with TRBD1. The CDR3 loop spans 14 amino acids. Germline CDR1 reads SGDLS; CDR2 reads YYNGEE. J gave up 4 bases and V 4 bases, and 4 bases lay outside the gene matches. CDR3 in amino acids: CASSLAGGTGELFF. The DNA of the CDR3 is TGTGCCAGCAGCTTGGCAGGGGGCACCGGGGAGCTGTTTTTT.

CDR3 region: CASSLTVTSGALSSYNEQFF. CDR3 coding DNA: TGTGCCAGCAGCTTAACCGTTACTAGCGGGGCCCTTAGCTCCTACAATGAGCAGTTCTTC. The chain uses TRBV7-3 and TRBJ2-1, with 10 bases that match TRBD2. From germline, CDR1 is SGHTA and CDR2 FQGTGA. J gave up 0 bases and V 0 bases, and 11 bases lay outside the gene matches. This CDR3 has 20 amino acids.

The V and J genes are TRBV27 and TRBJ2-4, with TRBD2 matching 7 bases. This CDR3 comprises 16 residues. Germline V gene sequence: CDR1 MNHEY, CDR2 SMNVEV (reference sequence). Germline trimming cut 2 bases from V and 1 base from J; bases unmatched to any gene: 5. CDR3 residues: CASSLGRVGAKNIQYF. The CDR3 DNA sequence: TGTGCCAGCAGTTTAGGGAGGGTTGGGGCCAAAAACATTCAGTACTTC.

This chain joins TRBV11-2 and TRBJ1-5; D not resolved. V was pared by 1 base and J by 6 bases, with 13 bases between. This CDR3 has 15 amino acids. CDR1 and CDR2 from the germline V gene are SGHAT and FQNNGV. In DNA, the CDR3 is TGTGCCAGCAGCTTAGGGCGCGGAGGCCCTCAGCCCCAGCATTTT. This codes for CASSLGRGGPQPQHF.

The chain employs TRBV2 and TRBJ1-3, with D unresolved. Trimming removed 3 bases at V and 7 bases at J, with 16 bases between. The CDR3 extends over 15 amino acids. Per germline, CDR1 SNHLY and CDR2 FYNNEI. The CDR3: CASSDNTYASNTIYF. The CDR3 bases are TGTGCCAGCAGTGACAACACCTACGCCTCCAACACCATATATTTT. Based on the CDR3 plus reference TRBV2 and TRBJ1-3, the full variable domain is EPEVTQTPSHQVTQMGQEVILRCVPISNHLYFYWYRQILGQKVEFLVSFYNNEISEKSEIFDDQFSVERPDGSNFTLKIRSTKLEDSAMYFCASSDNTYASNTIYFGEGSWLTVV.

A few counts support this clone. V is TRBV4-2 and J is TRBJ1-1; D is unresolved. Germline V gene data show CDR1 as LGHNA and CDR2 as YNFKEQ. V was shortened by 0 bases and J by 1 base, with 9 bases between the two germline ends. This CDR3 is built from 15 residues. The CDR3 nucleotides are TGTGCCAGCAGCCAAGACCAACTCCCGAACACTGAAGCTTTCTTT. As protein: CASSQDQLPNTEAFF.

The count of this clone is one. The V call is TRBV19, the J call TRBJ1-1; no clear D. V dropped 6 bases and J dropped 3 bases, with 2 bases sitting between them. Per germline, CDR1 LNHDA and CDR2 SQIVND (reference sequence). The CDR3 consists of 10 residues. CDR3 loop: CASSDTEAFF. DNA for the CDR3: TGTGCCAGTAGCGACACTGAAGCTTTCTTT.

This chain uses TRBV7-9 with TRBJ2-7; D might be TRBD2 (6 bases). There are 14 residues in the CDR3. V was cut by 5 bases and J by 2 bases, with 13 bases left in between. Germline V gives CDR1 SEHNR, CDR2 FQNEAQ (reference sequence). CDR3 sequence reads: CASSPSGSPYEQYF. The CDR3 DNA is TGTGCCAGCAGCCCCAGCGGGTCTCCCTACGAGCAGTACTTC.

The V and J genes are TRBV29-1 and TRBJ2-2; TRBD2 matches at 10 bases. J gave up 4 bases and V 5 bases, and 4 bases lay outside the gene matches. The CDR3 is 14 residues long. Germline V CDR1 and CDR2: SQVTM, ANQGSEA. CDR3 bases: TGCAGCGTTTGGACTAGCGGAATCACCGGGGAGCTGTTTTTT. Translation: CSVWTSGITGELFF.

This clone has only one observation. The chain recombines TRBV5-1 with TRBJ1-1; TRBD1 is a possible D gene (5 bases). The CDR3 is made up of 13 amino acids. V gave up 6 bases and J gave up 4 bases, with 13 bases separating them. Germline CDR1 SGHRS, CDR2 YFSETQ. The CDR3, as DNA: TGCGCCAGCAACCTCCGAGGGACCACTGAAGCTTTCTTT. Its protein is CASNLRGTTEAFF.

V and J are TRBV7-3 and TRBJ2-7; a weak D match, TRBD1 (6 bases). Per the germline V gene, CDR1 is SGHTA and CDR2 is FQGTGA. Trimming stripped 0 bases from V and 5 bases from J, with 8 bases between. This CDR3 comprises 13 residues. CDR3 sequence: CASSLTQGHEQYF. In nucleotides, the CDR3 is TGTGCCAGCAGCTTAACACAGGGCCACGAGCAGTACTTC.

The CDR3 here is CASSQEETQYF. The DNA for the CDR3 is TGTGCCAGCAGCCAGGAGGAGACCCAGTACTTC. The chain combines TRBV16 with TRBJ2-5, with unresolved D. V was cut by 3 bases and J by 5 bases, with 4 bases left in between. The germline CDR1 and CDR2 sequences are KGHSY and FQNENV. This CDR3 has 11 residues. The complete variable domain, with remaining parts taken from reference TRBV16 and TRBJ2-5, reads GEEVAQTPKHLVRGEGQKAKLYCAPIKGHSYVFWYQQVLKNEFKFLISFQNENVFDETGMPKERFSAKCLPNSPCSLEIQATKLEDSAVYFCASSQEETQYFGPGTRLLVL.

V and J are TRBV7-2 and TRBJ1-1, with unresolved D. Trimming left V 1 base short and J 12 bases short, with 18 bases between. CDR1 SGHTA and CDR2 FQGNSA come from the germline V gene. The CDR3 is 14 residues long. The CDR3 DNA follows: TGTGCCAGCAGCTTAGAACTTTCAGGCGCCGGGACTTTCTTT. Translating gives CASSLELSGAGTFF.

The chain couples TRBV11-3 to TRBJ1-1; D possibly corresponds to TRBD1 (5 bases). Between the trimmed V and J ends, which lost 6 bases and 3 bases, there was a span of 14 bases. CDR3 size: 14 residues. The germline V gene encodes CDR1 SGHNT and CDR2 YENEEA. The CDR3 DNA is TGTGCCAGCAGTACAGGCGCCGGGGACACTGAAGCTTTCTTT. It is translated as CASSTGAGDTEAFF.

The chain employs TRBV23-1 and TRBJ2-7, with unresolved D. TRBV23-1 belongs to the ORF category, with a function that is uncertain. This CDR3 has 13 residues. Between the trimmed V and J ends, which lost 5 bases and 3 bases, there was a span of 11 bases. CDR3 bases: TGCGCCAGCAGTGAAAGCCGGAACTACGAGCAGTACTTC. It codes for CASSESRNYEQYF.

The chain employs TRBV9 and TRBJ2-7; 9 nucleotides agree with TRBD1. There are 14 residues in the CDR3. Germline V lookup: CDR1 SGDLS, CDR2 YYNGEE. J gave up 2 bases and V 0 bases, and 0 bases lay outside the gene matches. CDR3 sequence: CASSVGTGAYEQYF. The DNA of the CDR3 is TGTGCCAGCAGCGTAGGGACAGGGGCCTACGAGCAGTACTTC.

The chain employs TRBV2 and TRBJ2-1; TRBD2 agrees at 12 bases. Germline CDR1 SNHLY, CDR2 FYNNEI. The length of the CDR3 is 15 residues. After removal of 5 bases from V and 5 bases from J, the junction contained 4 bases not matched to a gene. The CDR3 loop reads CASSTGLAGNNEQFF. The CDR3 DNA follows: TGTGCCAGCAGTACTGGACTAGCGGGGAACAATGAGCAGTTCTTC.

The genes are TRBV7-2 and TRBJ1-1; the match to TRBD1 covers 7 bases. CDR1 SGHTA and CDR2 FQGNSA come from the germline V gene. This CDR3 has 15 amino acids. The J segment lost 8 bases and the V segment lost 2 bases, leaving 11 bases of the junction unmatched. The DNA for the CDR3 is TGTGCCAGCAGCTTACCGGACAGGACCCAACTAGAAGCTTTCTTT. It specifies CASSLPDRTQLEAFF.

V is TRBV11-3 and J is TRBJ1-1; D call uncertain. Trimming pared 2 bases from V and 4 bases from J, leaving 17 bases between. The germline V gene encodes CDR1 SGHNT and CDR2 YENEEA. CDR3 length: 16 residues. DNA of the CDR3: TGTGCCAGCAGCTTAATCCTTTGGCGCGTTTGCACTGAAGCTTTCTTT. Translating gives CASSLILWRVCTEAFF.

This chain uses TRBV7-9 with TRBJ2-2; 8 bases are a match to TRBD1. This CDR3 is built from 14 residues. Germline lookup yields CDR1 SEHNR and CDR2 FQNEAQ (reference sequence). J gave up 6 bases and V 2 bases, and 2 bases lay outside the gene matches. The CDR3 region is CASSLPGGPGELFF. DNA of the CDR3: TGTGCCAGCAGCTTACCAGGGGGCCCCGGGGAGCTGTTTTTT.

The chain uses TRBV10-3 and TRBJ2-5; possible D gene TRBD2, 6 bases. The CDR3 consists of 17 residues. Germline V gene data show CDR1 as ENHRY and CDR2 as SYGVKD. Deletions cut 2 bases from V and 5 bases from J, with 21 bases between. CDR3 sequence: CAISELLVADGLETQYF. The CDR3 nucleotides read TGTGCCATCAGTGAGCTACTGGTAGCGGATGGGCTCGAGACCCAGTACTTC.